This T cell receptor beta chain was profiled in a study of CD8+ T cells in alopecia areata (dated by TCRdb to the late 2010s). Concerning the study at large: The treated patients, all with moderate-to-severe alopecia areata, were enrolled in an open-label pilot trial of oral tofacitinib given at 5 to 10 mg twice daily. Clonality in the scalp was compared among normal scalp (n=4), patchy alopecia areata scalp (n=8), and alopecia totalis/universalis scalp (n=8). Patients on tofacitinib were biopsied at baseline and after 4 and 24 weeks of treatment, and several of the patients also had a later scalp biopsy. In both human patients and the C3H/HeJ mouse model, the study applied high-throughput TCRbeta sequencing to look at T cell clonal expansion in alopecia areata. RNA was extracted with the PAXgene miRNA kit for fixed scalp, the miRNeasy kit for PBMCs, and the RNeasy kit for mouse skin. Amplification of TCRbeta CDR3 regions was done by immunoSEQ multiplex PCR using 35 Vbeta forward primers and 13 Jbeta reverse primers. The SALT score, which quantifies the percentage of affected scalp surface area, was used to measure disease severity in treated patients. Scalp tissue and sorted CD4+ and CD8+ peripheral blood T cells from patchy and totalis/universalis alopecia areata patients and from healthy controls were covered by human TCRbeta sequencing. Tofacitinib was given for 6 to 18 months, followed by 6 months of follow-up off drug to assess delayed response and recurrence.

CDR1 and CDR2, per the germline V gene (reference sequence), are MNHEY and SMNVEV. The CDR3 numbers 15 residues from cysteine through phenylalanine. Only the CDR3 portion is preserved as DNA: 45 bases, with reading frame beginning at the first base. Relative to germline, V is missing 8 bases and J is missing 2 bases, with 10 bases of the junction outside any gene match. Points on this clone: Its specific antigen is unknown. Base qualities are not recorded, but no much larger clone differs from it by a single base.

The protocol used for the library was the immunoSEQ multiplex PCR assay. To provide template for TCR sequencing, every sample had RNA extracted and reverse transcribed into cDNA. First-strand cDNA was synthesized with SuperScript III using a 2:1 mix of oligo-dT and random hexamers. A synthetic immune receptor repertoire was used to gauge amplification bias, and whatever bias remained was removed computationally. Processing in the source paper ran as follows. Raw reads were preprocessed to remove errors, and CDR3 was defined according to IMGT conventions as the region from the conserved cysteine to phenylalanine. Clonality was computed as 1 minus the Shannon entropy, with the entropy normalized by log2 of the number of productive unique TCRs. Whether each scalp clone was CD4 or CD8 was inferred by checking scalp TCRbeta sequences against the CD4 and CD8 repertoires from sorted blood. The immuneACCESS repertoire file appears here via TCRdb, limited to in-frame rearrangements. These files lack a portion of the clones; in checked studies, under half of the deficit traces to unresolved V genes, and the cause of the others is not known. V and J calls and clone size come straight from that table; D and trimming were deduced from the DNA. Here the sample has some 80,000 clones; around 67% occur a single time. Together, the top ten hold 20% to 25% of the sample.

The label giving this sample's time point can be read as: roughly 24 weeks on oral tofacitinib. Explained via the paper, the treatment or condition label denotes: oral pan-JAK inhibitor, 5-10 mg twice daily. From alopecia areata patients, peripheral blood was collected along with lesional scalp punch biopsies. PBMCs were isolated by density centrifugation and stained for CD3, CD4 and CD8, after which CD4+ and CD8+ T cells were sorted on a FACSAria. Points the paper makes about the study in general: Scalp clonality and the number of expanded CD8+ clones among the top 100 scalp clones were significantly decreased by tofacitinib. During tofacitinib treatment, many expanded lesional clones stuck around in both scalp and blood, and this persistence may partly explain why relapse happens after treatment is stopped. Compared with normal scalp, lesional scalp had higher clonality and more expanded CD8+ clones, particularly in alopecia totalis/universalis, a pattern that suggests antigenic drive. Shared TCR sequences between patients were less evident than in mice, which may be partly attributable to HLA diversity in the patient population. Resident alphabeta T cells in normal human skin are also sequenced, complicating scalp TCR repertoire analysis, unlike mouse skin dominated by gammadelta T cells. Because the treated cohort was small and had only one nonresponder, larger studies are needed to examine links between baseline CD8+ expansion and response.

The rearrangement joined TRBV27 to TRBJ2-7, and TRBD1 matches 9 of the central bases. The receptor was derived from a human donor with alopecia areata. Material: CD8+ T cells sorted from blood, obtained at week 24, from a patient treated with tofacitinib. The CDR3 here reads CASALSGTGTYEQYF. The bases read TGTGCCAGCGCTTTAAGTGGGACAGGGACCTACGAGCAGTACTTC.